This TCR beta chain was sequenced in a study of blood T cell repertoires in COVID-19. This CDR3 contains 15 residues. CDR1 and CDR2 (germline): MNHEY, SVGAGI. Unmatched junction bases numbered 5, after V lost 2 bases and J lost 4 bases. The protocol was immunoSEQ multiplex PCR, while the TCRdb copy is restricted to in-frame clones and leaves out a portion. The table records 150,000 to 200,000 clones, more than 70% of them present only once. On this clone itself: Other nucleotide sequences from this sample produce the same CDR3.

The material sequenced was peripheral blood. J is TRBJ1-5 and V is TRBV6-5, with 7 bases matching TRBD1. This TCR was sampled from a man in his fifties or sixties with acute or convalescent COVID-19. The chain's CDR3 is CASSYGTGANQPQHF. For the CDR3, the DNA is TGTGCCAGCAGTTACGGAACAGGGGCGAATCAGCCCCAGCATTTT.